Shown below are 5 T cell receptor beta chains from a single sample sequenced in a study of T cell responses to AZD1222 COVID-19 vaccine. The assay was immunoSEQ multiplex PCR, and TCRdb's table has in-frame clones only and misses some. The sample has roughly 250,000 clones; just over 90% are singletons. The material sequenced was peripheral blood, taken on day 0 of AZD1222 vaccination. These receptors were taken from an adult in good health.

The DNA of the CDR3 is TGTGCCAGCAGCCCCGGGACTGGGACAAACATTCAGTACTTC. Residues: CASSPGTGTNIQYF. V and J are TRBV7-2 and TRBJ2-4, with a weak D call TRBD2 (6 bases). The length of the CDR3 is 14 residues. CDR1 and CDR2 (germline): SGHTA, FQGNSA. V dropped 5 bases and J dropped 6 bases, with 14 bases sitting between them. The whole variable domain, filled in from reference TRBV7-2 and TRBJ2-4, reads GAGVSQSPSNKVTEKGKDVELRCDPISGHTALYWYRQSLGQGLEFLIYFQGNSAPDKSGLPSDRFSAERTGGSVSTLTIQRTQQEDSAVYLCASSPGTGTNIQYFGAGTRLSVL.

The chain recombines TRBV6-6 with TRBJ2-7, with D perhaps TRBD2 (5 bases). CDR3 length equals 12 residues. Between the trimmed V and J ends, which lost 10 bases and 0 bases, there was a span of 10 bases. Germline lookup yields CDR1 MNHNY and CDR2 SVGAGI (reference sequence). The CDR3 protein is CATGFTSYEQYF. The CDR3 DNA is TGTGCCACGGGGTTTACCTCCTACGAGCAGTACTTC.

The chain joins TRBV19 to TRBJ1-1; D is unclear. The V gene's germline CDR1 is LNHDA and CDR2 SQIVND (reference sequence). Trimming left V 3 bases short and J 5 bases short, with 7 bases between. The CDR3 is made up of 12 amino acids. The CDR3 sequence: CASSIRWTEAFF. The CDR3 nucleotides read TGTGCCAGTAGTATCCGTTGGACTGAAGCTTTCTTT.

J is TRBJ2-7 and V is TRBV4-2; TRBD1 aligns across 11 bases. J gave up 2 bases and V 0 bases, and 0 bases lay outside the gene matches. Germline V CDR1 and CDR2: LGHNA, YNFKEQ. The length of the CDR3 is 15 residues. The CDR3 region is CASSQEGQGAYEQYF. CDR3 DNA sequence: TGTGCCAGCAGCCAAGAGGGACAGGGGGCCTACGAGCAGTACTTC.

V is TRBV9 and J is TRBJ2-7; D gene unclear. Germline CDR1 SGDLS, CDR2 YYNGEE. V lost 0 bases and J lost 5, with 6 bases in between. The CDR3 has 12 residues. CDR3 nucleotide sequence: TGTGCCAGCAGCGTAGACAGAGACGAGCAGTACTTC. It codes for CASSVDRDEQYF.